The 8 T cell receptor beta chains listed next were all sequenced from one sample in a study of T cell responses to AZD1222 COVID-19 vaccine. Here immunoSEQ multiplex PCR was the method, and the copy in TCRdb shows in-frame clones only, minus some. This sample carries 180,000 or so clones, about 93% of them seen once, and the ten largest clones take approximately 1.8%. The sample was peripheral blood, taken 28 days after the second AZD1222 dose. The receptors come from an adult who received the AZD1222 COVID-19 vaccine.

The chain has TRBV24-1 and TRBJ1-5; D is unclear. CDR1 and CDR2 from the germline V gene are KGHDR and SFDVKD. The CDR3 has 11 residues. The ends were cut back, 5 bases at V and 8 bases at J, with 6 bases in the middle. The CDR3 sequence is CATSVWEPQHF. The CDR3 nucleotides read TGTGCCACCAGTGTCTGGGAGCCCCAGCATTTT.

The chain has TRBV11-3 and TRBJ2-1; 10 bases are shared with TRBD2. Germline CDR1 is SGHNT and CDR2 is YENEEA. The length of the CDR3 is 21 residues. V dropped 0 bases and J dropped 0; count of bases not matched to a gene: 14. For the CDR3, the DNA is TGTGCCAGCAGCTTAGAGGGGTGGCGGCTAGCGGGGGAAACCTCCTACAATGAGCAGTTCTTC. Translated: CASSLEGWRLAGETSYNEQFF.

Of note for this clone: The sample has other DNA sequences that encode this CDR3 too. J is TRBJ2-7 and V is TRBV28; D call uncertain. CDR3 length: 13 amino acids. Trimming removed 3 bases from V and 2 bases from J, with 8 bases in between. The germline V gene has CDR1 MDHEN and CDR2 SYDVKM. CDR3 DNA: TGTGCCAGCAGTTTTGGTGGGACCTACGAGCAGTACTTC. Amino acid sequence: CASSFGGTYEQYF. Drawing the rest from reference TRBV28 and TRBJ2-7, the complete variable domain is DVKVTQSSRYLVKRTGEKVFLECVQDMDHENMFWYRQDPGLGLRLIYFSYDVKMKEKGDIPEGYSVSREKKERFSLILESASTNQTSMYLCASSFGGTYEQYFGPGTRLTVT.

A single count supports this clone. This chain uses TRBV11-2 with TRBJ2-3, with no clear D. The CDR3 contains 13 residues. Trimming cost V 5 bases and J 6 bases, with 12 bases left between them. The V gene's germline CDR1 is SGHAT and CDR2 FQNNGV. CDR3 loop: CASSQSVSDTQYF. The CDR3 coding sequence is TGTGCCAGCAGCCAGTCGGTTTCGGATACGCAGTATTTT.

This clone has just one count. This chain connects TRBV19 to TRBJ1-3; 7 bases align to TRBD1. Trimming removed 7 bases from V and 0 bases from J; junction bases left unmatched: 6. The CDR3 loop spans 15 amino acids. The germline V gene encodes CDR1 LNHDA and CDR2 SQIVND (reference sequence). The CDR3 nucleotides read TGTGCCAGTAACCCGGACAGGAGCTCTGGAAACACCATATATTTT. Encoded protein: CASNPDRSSGNTIYF.

J is TRBJ1-1 and V is TRBV7-9; D perhaps matches TRBD1 (6 bases). This CDR3 comprises 14 residues. Germline V CDR1 and CDR2: SEHNR, FQNEAQ (reference sequence). Trimming took off 6 bases at V and 7 bases at J, with 18 bases between the two ends. CDR3 nucleotides: TGTGCCAGCAGTCATAGTGGGGGCAAGAATGAAGCTTTCTTT. This sequence encodes CASSHSGGKNEAFF.

The V gene is TRBV28, the J gene TRBJ2-5; D is possibly TRBD1 or TRBD2 (5 bases each). Trimming took 6 bases from V and 4 from J, leaving 18 bases between them. Germline-derived CDR1 and CDR2 are MDHEN and SYDVKM. The CDR3 loop spans 15 amino acids. The CDR3 here is CASSPRGLGSETQYF. CDR3 nucleotide sequence: TGTGCCAGCAGCCCCCGGGGCCTGGGGTCAGAGACCCAGTACTTC.

A single count supports this clone. The rearrangement uses TRBV6-5 and TRBJ1-4; 9 nucleotides align to TRBD1. V lost 6 bases, J lost 10 bases, and 9 bases stayed unmatched. The CDR3 spans 14 residues. Looked up from germline, CDR1 is MNHEY and CDR2 is SVGAGI. CDR3 protein: CASRGGTGKAKLFF. The CDR3 DNA sequence: TGTGCCAGCAGGGGGGGGACAGGGAAAGCAAAACTGTTTTTT.